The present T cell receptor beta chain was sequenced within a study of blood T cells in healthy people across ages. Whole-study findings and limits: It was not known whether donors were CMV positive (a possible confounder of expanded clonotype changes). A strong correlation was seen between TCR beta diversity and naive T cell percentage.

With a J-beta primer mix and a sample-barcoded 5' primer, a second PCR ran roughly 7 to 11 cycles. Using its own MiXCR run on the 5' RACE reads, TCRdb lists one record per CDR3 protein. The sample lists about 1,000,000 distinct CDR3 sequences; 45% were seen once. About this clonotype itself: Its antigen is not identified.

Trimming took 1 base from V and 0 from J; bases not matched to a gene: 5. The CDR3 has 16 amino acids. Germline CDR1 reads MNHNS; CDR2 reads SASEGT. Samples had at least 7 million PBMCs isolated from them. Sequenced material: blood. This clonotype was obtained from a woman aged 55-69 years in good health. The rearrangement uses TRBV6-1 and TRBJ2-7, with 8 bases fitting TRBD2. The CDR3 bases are TGTGCCAGCAGTGAAGTTAGCGGGACTAGCTCCTACGAGCAGTACTTC. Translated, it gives CASSEVSGTSSYEQYF.